The 20 T cell receptor beta chains below were found in one sample sequenced in a study of tumour-infiltrating T cells in Burkitt lymphoma (dated by TCRdb to 2019 to 2021). Library method: the immunoSEQ multiplex PCR assay. In its TCRdb copy, this immuneACCESS table keeps in-frame sequences only and misses some clones. Where compared with another copy, unresolved V genes explain less than half of these, and the others have no known cause. A total of 2,500 to 3,000 clones appear in this sample, roughly three quarters of them only once. Approximately 13% of the sample is taken by the ten largest. Sample: tumor tissue. The receptors stem from a human donor with diffuse large B-cell lymphoma.

The chain carries TRBV7-8 and TRBJ1-4; no reliable D call. The V end was cut by 4 bases, the J end by 4 bases, with 19 bases between. In germline, CDR1 is SGHVS, CDR2 FQNEAQ. The CDR3 covers 17 residues. CDR3 bases: TGTGCCAGCAGCTCCCGCTTGGGAGAAATTGGTAATGAAAAACTGTTTTTT. Translated, it gives CASSSRLGEIGNEKLFF.

The V gene is TRBV19, the J gene TRBJ1-2, with TRBD1 identical over 12 bases. The V and J ends lost 3 bases and 8 bases, in that order; junction bases with no gene match: 7. Germline CDR1 LNHDA, CDR2 SQIVND (reference sequence). The CDR3 has 15 amino acids. The CDR3 DNA reads as TGTGCCAGTAGTATTCGGGGGACAGGGGGCCGGGGCTACACCTTC. Amino acid sequence: CASSIRGTGGRGYTF.

The V gene is TRBV29-1, the J gene TRBJ2-1; the match to TRBD1 covers 9 bases. V lost 1 base, J lost 4 bases, and 5 bases stayed unmatched. CDR3 length: 15 residues. From germline, CDR1 is SQVTM and CDR2 ANQGSEA. The CDR3 here is CSVEGAGQGYNEQFF. The CDR3 coding sequence is TGCAGCGTTGAAGGAGCGGGACAGGGATACAATGAGCAGTTCTTC.

The CDR3 nucleotides read TGTGCCAGCAGGCAGTATGGCTACACCTTC. It translates to CASRQYGYTF. V is TRBV6-1 and J is TRBJ1-2; the D is unclear. The CDR3 is 10 residues long. Germline CDR1 is MNHNS and CDR2 is SASEGT. Trimming took 6 bases from V and 5 from J, leaving 4 bases between them.

The V and J genes are TRBV7-9 and TRBJ2-5, with a weak D call TRBD1 (6 bases). CDR3 length equals 13 residues. Germline assignment: CDR1 SEHNR and CDR2 FQNEAQ (reference sequence). Trimming left V 3 bases short and J 5 bases short, with 10 bases between. The CDR3: CASSLVTGETQYF. Written as DNA, the CDR3 is TGTGCCAGCAGCTTGGTAACAGGGGAGACCCAGTACTTC.

This sequence joins TRBV14 and TRBJ2-6, with D unresolved. This CDR3 region has 16 residues. CDR1 is SGHDN and CDR2 is FVKESK in the germline V gene. V dropped 1 base and J dropped 4 bases, with 11 bases sitting between them. The chain's CDR3 is CASSQVGTAGANVLTF. As DNA, the CDR3 is TGTGCCAGCAGCCAAGTAGGAACCGCCGGGGCCAACGTCCTGACTTTC.

This clone was observed a few times. The V and J genes are TRBV7-3 and TRBJ2-3, with 12 bases aligning to TRBD2. The CDR3 runs to 15 residues. V trimming: 2 bases; J trimming: 3 bases; junction bases outside the gene matches: 0. The germline gives CDR1 SGHTA, CDR2 FQGTGA. In DNA, the CDR3 is TGTGCCAGCAGCTTACTAGCGGGAGGGACAGATACGCAGTATTTT. Translation gives CASSLLAGGTDTQYF.

V and J are TRBV29-1 and TRBJ2-1; 7 bases are a match to TRBD2. The CDR3 spans 15 residues. Germline loops: CDR1 SQVTM, CDR2 ANQGSEA. The J segment lost 9 bases and the V segment lost 5 bases, leaving 16 bases of the junction unmatched. CDR3 nucleotide sequence: TGCAGCGTTCCCGGGAGGCTAGCCCCGCGGGGTGAGCAGTTCTTC. As protein: CSVPGRLAPRGEQFF.

CDR3 coding DNA: TGTGCTTCCACAGGGGGCGGAAACACCATATATTTT. Translating gives CASTGGGNTIYF. This rearrangement joins TRBV10-3 to TRBJ1-3; 9 bases match TRBD1. Looked up from germline, CDR1 is ENHRY and CDR2 is SYGVKD. This CDR3 spans 12 amino acids.

The gene calls are TRBV2 and TRBJ2-2; 11 nucleotides match TRBD2. V gave up 7 bases and J gave up 1 base; unmatched junction bases: 5. Looked up from germline, CDR1 is SNHLY and CDR2 is FYNNEI. This CDR3 contains 16 residues. CDR3 DNA: TGTGCCAGCAACTCTGGACTAGCGGGGAACACCGGGGAGCTGTTTTTT. Its translation is CASNSGLAGNTGELFF.

Worth noting for this clone: The sample has other DNA sequences that encode this CDR3 too. The chain has TRBV5-1 and TRBJ1-5, with TRBD1 identical over 12 bases. The V and J ends lost 4 bases and 3 bases, in that order; junction bases with no gene match: 5. Per germline, CDR1 SGHRS and CDR2 YFSETQ. The CDR3 loop spans 16 amino acids. This chain's CDR3 is CASSLGTGGNNQPQHF. The CDR3 nucleotides are TGCGCCAGCAGCCTTGGGACAGGGGGCAACAATCAGCCCCAGCATTTT.

The rearrangement links TRBV5-3 to TRBJ2-3; 7 bases agree with TRBD2. TRBV5-3 is an open reading frame, and its role is uncertain. This CDR3 comprises 14 residues. The CDR3 here is CAGGDPERTDTQYF. For the CDR3, the DNA is TGTGCGGGGGGGGACCCCGAGAGGACAGATACGCAGTATTTT.

The rearrangement uses TRBV25-1 and TRBJ1-4; D is unclear. The germline CDR1 and CDR2 sequences are MGHDK and SYGVNS. This CDR3 region has 12 residues. V was clipped by 4 bases and J by 8 bases, with 8 bases between them. The CDR3 spells CASSVGREKLFF. The CDR3, as DNA: TGTGCCAGCAGTGTCGGGAGGGAAAAACTGTTTTTT.

The CDR3 nucleotides are TGTGCCAGTAGCCCCCCTTCCCAAGAGACCCAGTACTTC. Protein: CASSPPSQETQYF. J is TRBJ2-5 and V is TRBV19, with D hard to call. This CDR3 is 13 amino acids long. Germline-derived CDR1 and CDR2 are LNHDA and SQIVND (reference sequence). Trimming shortened V by 6 bases and J by 1 base, and 9 bases separated the two germline ends. Full variable domain (remainder filled in from reference TRBV19 and TRBJ2-5): DGGITQSPKYLFRKEGQNVTLSCEQNLNHDAMYWYRQDPGQGLRLIYYSQIVNDFQKGDIAEGYSVSREKKESFPLTVTSAQKNPTAFYLCASSPPSQETQYFGPGTRLLVL.

The chain has TRBV6-1 and TRBJ2-5, with no clear D. CDR1 is MNHNS and CDR2 is SASEGT in the germline V gene. This CDR3 contains 16 residues. The V gene lost 0 bases and the J gene lost 5 bases, with 16 bases spanning the gap. The DNA of the CDR3 is TGTGCCAGCAGTGAAGCGAGGAGAAAGCCTTGGGAGACCCAGTACTTC. This encodes CASSEARRKPWETQYF.

The J gene is TRBJ2-6, the V gene TRBV9; D is ambiguous. Per germline, CDR1 SGDLS and CDR2 YYNGEE. V was clipped by 0 bases and J by 0 bases, with 4 bases between them. The length of the CDR3 is 15 residues. The CDR3 nucleotides read TGTGCCAGCAGCGTAGTGGTCTCTGGGGCCAACGTCCTGACTTTC. Translating it yields CASSVVVSGANVLTF. The full variable domain, completed using reference TRBV9 and TRBJ2-6, is DSGVTQTPKHLITATGQRVTLRCSPRSGDLSVYWYQQSLDQGLQFLIQYYNGEERAKGNILERFSAQQFPDLHSELNLSSLELGDSALYFCASSVVVSGANVLTFGAGSRLTVL.

The genes are TRBV11-1 and TRBJ2-7; D call uncertain. CDR3 length: 13 residues. The V and J ends lost 3 bases and 4 bases respectively, with 10 bases between them. Per the germline V gene, CDR1 is SGHAT and CDR2 is FQDESV (reference sequence). The CDR3 here is CASSLALGYEQYF. The CDR3 coding sequence is TGTGCCAGCAGCTTGGCATTGGGTTACGAGCAGTACTTC.

V usage is TRBV28 and J usage is TRBJ1-1; possibly TRBD1 for D (5 bases). The V and J ends lost 6 bases and 4 bases respectively, with 12 bases between them. CDR3 size: 13 residues. Germline V gene lookup returns CDR1 MDHEN and CDR2 SYDVKM. The DNA of the CDR3 is TGTGCCAGCAGGTTACCCGGGGGCACTGAAGCTTTCTTT. Encoded protein: CASRLPGGTEAFF.

V is TRBV5-1 and J is TRBJ1-1, with D unresolved. Trimming left V 2 bases short and J 7 bases short, with 12 bases between. Per germline, CDR1 SGHRS and CDR2 YFSETQ. CDR3 length: 13 amino acids. The DNA of the CDR3 is TGCGCCAGCAGCTTAGATTCGGGCCGTGAAGCTTTCTTT. Protein sequence: CASSLDSGREAFF. Together with reference TRBV5-1 and TRBJ1-1, the CDR3 gives the full variable domain: KAGVTQTPRYLIKTRGQQVTLSCSPISGHRSVSWYQQTPGQGLQFLFEYFSETQRNKGNFPGRFSGRQFSNSRSEMNVSTLELGDSALYLCASSLDSGREAFFGQGTRLTVV.

The chain joins TRBV7-9 to TRBJ2-1, with TRBD2 matching over 7 bases. The CDR3 consists of 14 residues. Germline-derived CDR1 and CDR2 are SEHNR and FQNEAQ (reference sequence). The junction had 5 bases not matched to a gene; V was cut back by 5 bases and J by 4 bases. This chain's CDR3 is CASSRPGGYNEQFF. The CDR3, as DNA: TGTGCCAGCAGCCGCCCGGGGGGATACAATGAGCAGTTCTTC.